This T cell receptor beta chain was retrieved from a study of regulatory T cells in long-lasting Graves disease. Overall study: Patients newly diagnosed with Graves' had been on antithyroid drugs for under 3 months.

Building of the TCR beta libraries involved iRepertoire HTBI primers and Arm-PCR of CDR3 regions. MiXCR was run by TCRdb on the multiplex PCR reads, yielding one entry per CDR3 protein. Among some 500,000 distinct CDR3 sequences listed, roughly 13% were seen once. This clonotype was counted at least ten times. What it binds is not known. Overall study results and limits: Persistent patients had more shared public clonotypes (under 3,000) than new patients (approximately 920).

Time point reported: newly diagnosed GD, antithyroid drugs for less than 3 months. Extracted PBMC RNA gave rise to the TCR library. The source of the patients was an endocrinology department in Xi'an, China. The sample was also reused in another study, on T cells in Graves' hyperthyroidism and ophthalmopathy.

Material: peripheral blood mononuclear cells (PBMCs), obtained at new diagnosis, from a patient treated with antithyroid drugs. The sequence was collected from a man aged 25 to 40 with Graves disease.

Written as DNA, the CDR3 is TGTGCCAGCAGCTTAGGGGGACCTCTCCTATACGAGCAGTACTTC. Translation: CASSLGGPLLYEQYF. The chain combines TRBV11-2 with TRBJ2-7, with D perhaps assigned TRBD1 or TRBD2 (5 bases each). The V gene's germline CDR1 is SGHAT and CDR2 FQNNGV. CDR3 length: 15 amino acids. V was pared by 1 base and J by 4 bases, with 14 bases between.